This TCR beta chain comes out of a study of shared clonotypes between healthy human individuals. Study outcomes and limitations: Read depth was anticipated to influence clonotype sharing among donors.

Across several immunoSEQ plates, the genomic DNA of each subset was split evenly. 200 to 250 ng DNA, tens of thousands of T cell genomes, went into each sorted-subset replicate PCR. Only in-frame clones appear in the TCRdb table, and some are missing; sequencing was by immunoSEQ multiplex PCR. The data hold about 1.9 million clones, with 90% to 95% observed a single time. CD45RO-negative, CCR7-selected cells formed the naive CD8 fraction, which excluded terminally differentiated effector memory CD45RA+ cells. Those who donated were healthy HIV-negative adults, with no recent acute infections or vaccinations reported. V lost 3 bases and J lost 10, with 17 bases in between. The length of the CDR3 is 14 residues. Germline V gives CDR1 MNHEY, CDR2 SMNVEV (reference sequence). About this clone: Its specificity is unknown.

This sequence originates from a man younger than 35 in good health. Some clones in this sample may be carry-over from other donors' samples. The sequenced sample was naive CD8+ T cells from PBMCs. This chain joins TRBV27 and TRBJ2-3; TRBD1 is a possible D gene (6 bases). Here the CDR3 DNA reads TGTGCCAGCAGTTTCCGGGACAAGATATCCGCGCAGTATTTT. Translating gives CASSFRDKISAQYF.